Following are 21 T cell receptor beta chains from one sample sequenced in a study of T cell repertoires in aging, cancer and after chemotherapy. Peripheral blood genomic DNA, not sorted cells or RNA, was the template. Multiplex touch-down PCR with TRB-A/B primers amplified rearranged V-D-J TRB sequences. From the multiplex PCR reads, TCRdb called clonotypes with MiXCR, one entry per CDR3 protein. This sample has 1,500 to 2,000 distinct CDR3 sequences, with less than 50% found just once. Sequenced: blood. The receptors were gathered from a human donor with a solid tumor.

This clonotype was found a few times. J is TRBJ2-2 and V is TRBV30; D tentatively reads TRBD1 or TRBD2 (7 bases each). The CDR3 extends over 14 amino acids. Trimming removed 8 bases at V and 1 base at J, with 14 bases between. The germline CDR1 and CDR2 sequences are GTSNPN and SVGIG (reference sequence). The CDR3: CAGGGTVNTGELFF. The CDR3 DNA reads TGTGCCGGGGGGGGGACAGTGAACACCGGGGAGCTGTTTTTT.

This clonotype was detected a few times. The CDR3: CATSDPGTSGYNEQFF. CDR3 bases: TGTGCCACCAGCGACCCCGGGACTAGCGGTTACAATGAGCAGTTCTTC. This chain uses TRBV24-1 with TRBJ2-1; 11 nucleotides agree with TRBD2. The germline V gene has CDR1 KGHDR and CDR2 SFDVKD. The CDR3 totals 16 residues. The V segment lost 7 bases and the J segment 4 bases; nucleotides outside the gene matches: 8.

The genes are TRBV30 and TRBJ1-1, with D uncertain. The V end lost 4 bases, the J end lost 6 bases, and 12 bases lay between the germline ends. CDR1 GTSNPN and CDR2 SVGIG come from the germline V gene (reference sequence). The CDR3 is 12 amino acids. This CDR3 is CAWNGESSEAFF. The CDR3 DNA reads as TGTGCCTGGAACGGGGAGAGTTCTGAAGCTTTCTTT.

The CDR3 DNA follows: TGTGCCAGCAACTTACAGGGGGAGAACACTGAAGCTTTCTTT. This codes for CASNLQGENTEAFF. The chain is built from TRBV6-5 and TRBJ1-1, with TRBD1 identical over 8 bases. The CDR3 has 14 amino acids. Germline-derived CDR1 and CDR2 are MNHEY and SVGAGI. The trim removed 7 bases at V and 1 base at J, leaving 5 bases unmatched.

This chain uses TRBV11-3 with TRBJ2-7; TRBD2 agrees at 11 bases. The length of the CDR3 is 17 residues. In germline, CDR1 is SGHNT, CDR2 YENEEA. The J segment lost 2 bases and the V segment lost 4 bases, leaving 10 bases of the junction unmatched. CDR3 DNA sequence: TGTGCCAGCAGCTCCTACGCCCTAGCGGGAGGCACCTACGAGCAGTACTTC. It specifies CASSSYALAGGTYEQYF. The variable domain in full, completed from reference TRBV11-3 and TRBJ2-7, reads EAGVVQSPRYKIIEKKQPVAFWCNPISGHNTLYWYLQNLGQGPELLIRYENEEAVDDSQLPKDRFSAERLKGVDSTLKIQPAELGDSAVYLCASSSYALAGGTYEQYFGPGTRLTVT.

This clonotype was counted a few times. This chain connects TRBV29-1 to TRBJ2-7; no clear D. V gave up 0 bases and J gave up 9 bases, with 9 bases separating them. The CDR3 loop spans 11 amino acids. Germline V gives CDR1 SQVTM, CDR2 ANQGSEA. DNA for the CDR3: TGCAGCGTTGAAGATCTGTCCGGGCAGTACTTC. Its protein product is CSVEDLSGQYF.

The chain couples TRBV11-3 to TRBJ2-3; maybe TRBD1 (5 bases). Germline CDR1 SGHNT, CDR2 YENEEA. The V end was cut by 0 bases, the J end by 0 bases, with 10 bases between. The CDR3 contains 16 residues. The CDR3 DNA sequence: TGTGCCAGCAGCTTAGAAGGGGCCTCTAGCACAGATACGCAGTATTTT. This encodes CASSLEGASSTDTQYF.

This rearrangement joins TRBV7-9 to TRBJ1-2; TRBD1 matches at 7 bases. The CDR3 loop spans 16 amino acids. CDR1 is SEHNR, CDR2 FQNEAQ, per germline (reference sequence). J was trimmed by 5 bases and V by 0 bases; bases with no gene match: 9. The CDR3 DNA reads as TGTGCCAGCAGCTTAGCGCTCCAGGACAGGCGGTATGGCTACACCTTC. It encodes CASSLALQDRRYGYTF.

In its sample, this clonotype was seen a few times. This chain joins TRBV24-1 and TRBJ2-7; 9 bases match TRBD1. J was trimmed by 2 bases and V by 4 bases; bases with no gene match: 8. The CDR3 consists of 16 residues. Germline V gene sequence: CDR1 KGHDR, CDR2 SFDVKD. CDR3 protein: CATSENLGQGTYEQYF. In DNA, the CDR3 is TGTGCCACCAGTGAGAATCTCGGACAGGGGACCTACGAGCAGTACTTC.

This clonotype is medium-sized. The V call is TRBV7-2, the J call TRBJ2-7; tentative D call: TRBD1 (5 bases). The CDR3 is 14 amino acids. Germline loops: CDR1 SGHTA, CDR2 FQGNSA. Trimming shortened V by 3 bases and J by 2 bases, and 11 bases separated the two germline ends. CDR3 protein: CASSFNWGPYEQYF. In DNA form, the CDR3 reads TGTGCCAGCAGCTTTAATTGGGGCCCCTACGAGCAGTACTTC.

This clonotype was seen a few times. The chain links TRBV6-2 or TRBV6-3 to TRBJ2-7; D remains ambiguous. The V end lost 5 bases, the J end lost 3 bases, and 5 bases lay between the germline ends. Germline values: CDR1 MNHEY, CDR2 SVGEGT. The CDR3 totals 11 residues. The CDR3 reads CASSPLYEQYF. The CDR3 bases are TGTGCCAGCAGTCCCCTCTACGAGCAGTACTTC.

The chain links TRBV5-6 to TRBJ1-6; 12 bases align to TRBD1. The CDR3 has 13 amino acids. The ends lost 6 bases at V and 10 bases at J; junction bases unmatched: 2. Germline V gene lookup returns CDR1 SGHDT and CDR2 YYEEEE. The CDR3 sequence: CASMGQGASPLHF. CDR3 bases: TGTGCCAGCATGGGACAGGGGGCCTCACCCCTCCACTTT.

By share, this clonotype counts as large. The chain joins TRBV6-5 to TRBJ2-7; TRBD2 matches at 16 bases. This CDR3 region has 17 residues. V was clipped by 2 bases and J by 4 bases; unmatched bases: 5. CDR1 is MNHEY and CDR2 is SVGAGI in the germline V gene. CDR3 nucleotide sequence: TGTGCCAGCAGTTACGGGACTAGCGGGAGGGCCGGATACGAGCAGTACTTC. Translated: CASSYGTSGRAGYEQYF.

In this sample, this clonotype turned up once. The V call is TRBV6-1, the J call TRBJ2-2; possibly TRBD2 for D (8 bases). V was trimmed by 6 bases and J by 7 bases, leaving 27 bases between them. CDR3 size: 18 residues. CDR1 and CDR2 from the germline V gene are MNHNS and SASEGT. As DNA, the CDR3 is TGTGCCAGCAGCAAAAGGACTAGCAGGGGGGCCTCGGACGGGGAGCTGTTTTTT. It yields the protein CASSKRTSRGASDGELFF.

This rearrangement joins TRBV27 to TRBJ1-1; the match to TRBD1 covers 12 bases. J gave up 5 bases and V 8 bases, and 9 bases lay outside the gene matches. The CDR3 has 15 amino acids. The germline V gene has CDR1 MNHEY and CDR2 SMNVEV (reference sequence). DNA of the CDR3: TGTGCCAGCCTACGCGGGACAGGGGGCCTGACTGAAGCTTTCTTT. Its translation is CASLRGTGGLTEAFF.

The chain combines TRBV15 with TRBJ2-7; possible D gene TRBD2, 6 bases. Germline V gene sequence: CDR1 LNHNV, CDR2 YYDKDF (reference sequence). V shed 0 bases and J shed 3 bases, with 9 bases lying between them. The CDR3 length is 14 residues. The CDR3 here is CATSRDGGNYEQYF. For the CDR3, the DNA is TGTGCCACCAGCAGAGATGGCGGGAACTACGAGCAGTACTTC.

The CDR3 sequence: CASSSTSGSLPDTQYF. The CDR3 DNA reads as TGTGCCAGCAGCTCGACTAGCGGATCCCTCCCAGATACGCAGTATTTT. The chain couples TRBV5-5 to TRBJ2-3; 9 bases line up with TRBD2. V dropped 3 bases and J dropped 4; count of bases not matched to a gene: 9. The CDR3 is 16 residues long. Germline values: CDR1 SGHKS, CDR2 YYEKEE (reference sequence). The variable domain in full, with the rest retrieved from reference TRBV5-5 and TRBJ2-3, is DAGVTQSPTHLIKTRGQQVTLRCSPISGHKSVSWYQQVLGQGPQFIFQYYEKEERGRGNFPDRFSARQFPNYSSELNVNALLLGDSALYLCASSSTSGSLPDTQYFGPGTRLTVL.

Only a few counts were recorded for this clonotype. The chain recombines TRBV19 with TRBJ2-3, with D unresolved. The CDR3 length is 14 residues. V was clipped by 3 bases and J by 2 bases, with 9 bases between them. The germline V gene encodes CDR1 LNHDA and CDR2 SQIVND (reference sequence). In DNA form, the CDR3 reads TGTGCCAGTAGTATCTTTGGGGTCACAGATACGCAGTATTTT. This encodes CASSIFGVTDTQYF.

The J gene is TRBJ2-3, the V gene TRBV5-1; D might be TRBD1 (5 bases). V shed 0 bases and J shed 1 base, with 12 bases lying between them. The germline V gene has CDR1 SGHRS and CDR2 YFSETQ. This CDR3 is 16 amino acids long. CDR3 sequence reads: CASSLEAGIRTDTQYF. CDR3 in DNA: TGCGCCAGCAGCTTGGAAGCAGGGATCCGCACAGATACGCAGTATTTT.

This clonotype came up a few times. The chain links TRBV7-6 to TRBJ2-7; TRBD2 aligns across 8 bases. The junction had 10 bases not matched to a gene; V was cut back by 5 bases and J by 7 bases. There are 14 residues in the CDR3. CDR1 and CDR2 from the germline V gene are SGHVS and FNYEAQ. CDR3: CASSPGAGDGEQYF. The CDR3, as DNA: TGTGCCAGCAGCCCAGGAGCGGGGGATGGGGAGCAGTACTTC.

This chain uses TRBV5-5 with TRBJ2-3; a weak D match, TRBD2 (6 bases). This CDR3 contains 14 residues. V lost 3 bases and J 5 bases, leaving 13 bases between the germline ends. The germline V gene has CDR1 SGHKS and CDR2 YYEKEE (reference sequence). In nucleotides, the CDR3 is TGTGCCAGCAGCTGGACCCTTAGCGGAGATACGCAGTATTTT. Protein sequence: CASSWTLSGDTQYF. The variable domain in full, with the rest retrieved from reference TRBV5-5 and TRBJ2-3, is DAGVTQSPTHLIKTRGQQVTLRCSPISGHKSVSWYQQVLGQGPQFIFQYYEKEERGRGNFPDRFSARQFPNYSSELNVNALLLGDSALYLCASSWTLSGDTQYFGPGTRLTVL.